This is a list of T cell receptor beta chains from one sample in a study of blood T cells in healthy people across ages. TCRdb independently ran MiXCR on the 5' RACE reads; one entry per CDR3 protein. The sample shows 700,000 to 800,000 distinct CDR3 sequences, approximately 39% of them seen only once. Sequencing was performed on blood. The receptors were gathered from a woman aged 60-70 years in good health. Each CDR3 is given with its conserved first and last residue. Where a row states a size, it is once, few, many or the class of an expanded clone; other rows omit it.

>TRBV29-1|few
CSVGGPPSSYEQYF
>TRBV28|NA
CASSSGGPFYNEQFF
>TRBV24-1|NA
CATSDPRQLTYEQYF
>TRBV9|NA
CASSVGGHWNNEQFF
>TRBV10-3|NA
CAIQEGTRGTEAFF
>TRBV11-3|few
CASSYNRYVEQYF
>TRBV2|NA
CASKPGARNYGYTF
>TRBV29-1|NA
CSVSTGGFNQPQHF
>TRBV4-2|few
CASSQDGGFGDEQYF
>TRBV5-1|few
CASSVRTSTPWEQYF
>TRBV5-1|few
CASSPREGFSGANVLTF
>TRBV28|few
CASSPGQGWTGQYF
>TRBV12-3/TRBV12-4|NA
CASTLRTGTYGYTF
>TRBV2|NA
CASSGPMAGQGTDTQYF
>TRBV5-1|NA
CASTDAGPSPSEQYF
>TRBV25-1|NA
CASSDRTSGRAPNTGELFF
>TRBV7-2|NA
CASSLVRLTFGEYLSPLHF
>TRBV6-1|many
CASSGQGRSSYNSPLHF
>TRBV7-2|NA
CASSRRDGPSYTNERLFF
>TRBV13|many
CASSLDRLSGNTIYF
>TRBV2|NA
CASSEALASGSDPHCEQYF